One and the same sample provided the 4 T cell receptor beta chains below, sequenced in a study of cytomegalovirus exposure and HLA in healthy donors. Amplification used 60 Vbeta primers and 13 Jbeta primers. Measured with immunoSEQ multiplex PCR; TCRdb has only the in-frame clones, and not every one. The repertoire includes about 150,000 clones, around 74% of them detected once, and about 3% sits in the top ten. Material for sequencing was PBMCs. These receptors were obtained from a man between 18 and 29 years old in good health and CMV-seronegative.

This chain links TRBV6-5 with TRBJ1-4; 7 nucleotides line up with TRBD1. The CDR3 length is 14 residues. Germline CDR1 MNHEY, CDR2 SVGAGI. J was trimmed by 7 bases and V by 0 bases; bases with no gene match: 2. CDR3 region: CASSYSGTAEKLFF. CDR3 DNA: TGTGCCAGCAGTTACTCAGGGACAGCTGAAAAACTGTTTTTT.

CDR3 amino acids: CASSGSQGDEQFF. The CDR3, as DNA: TGTGCCAGCAGCGGATCTCAGGGGGATGAGCAGTTCTTC. The genes are TRBV11-2 and TRBJ2-1; TRBD1 matches 7 bases. The CDR3 contains 13 residues. Trimming took 5 bases from V and 8 from J; bases not matched to a gene: 6. Germline V gives CDR1 SGHAT, CDR2 FQNNGV.

The chain combines TRBV2 with TRBJ1-6; maybe TRBD1 (6 bases). Germline V gives CDR1 SNHLY, CDR2 FYNNEI. The V and J ends lost 6 bases and 10 bases respectively, with 19 bases between them. This CDR3 has 15 amino acids. The CDR3 sequence: CASSPSPGVHSPLHF. The CDR3 DNA is TGTGCCAGCAGCCCCTCCCCAGGGGTACACTCACCCCTCCACTTT.

This clone was seen once. V is TRBV25-1 and J is TRBJ2-5; 8 positions match TRBD1. The CDR3 is 16 residues long. The V and J ends lost 5 bases and 5 bases, in that order; junction bases with no gene match: 13. Looked up from germline, CDR1 is MGHDK and CDR2 is SYGVNS. In nucleotides, the CDR3 is TGTGCCAGCAGTCTTCTGGACAGGGCGAGAGGGGAGACCCAGTACTTC. This encodes CASSLLDRARGETQYF. Variable domain in full (rest from reference TRBV25-1 and TRBJ2-5): EADIYQTPRYLVIGTGKKITLECSQTMGHDKMYWYQQDPGMELHLIHYSYGVNSTEKGDLSSESTVSRIRTEHFPLTLESARPSHTSQYLCASSLLDRARGETQYFGPGTRLLVL.